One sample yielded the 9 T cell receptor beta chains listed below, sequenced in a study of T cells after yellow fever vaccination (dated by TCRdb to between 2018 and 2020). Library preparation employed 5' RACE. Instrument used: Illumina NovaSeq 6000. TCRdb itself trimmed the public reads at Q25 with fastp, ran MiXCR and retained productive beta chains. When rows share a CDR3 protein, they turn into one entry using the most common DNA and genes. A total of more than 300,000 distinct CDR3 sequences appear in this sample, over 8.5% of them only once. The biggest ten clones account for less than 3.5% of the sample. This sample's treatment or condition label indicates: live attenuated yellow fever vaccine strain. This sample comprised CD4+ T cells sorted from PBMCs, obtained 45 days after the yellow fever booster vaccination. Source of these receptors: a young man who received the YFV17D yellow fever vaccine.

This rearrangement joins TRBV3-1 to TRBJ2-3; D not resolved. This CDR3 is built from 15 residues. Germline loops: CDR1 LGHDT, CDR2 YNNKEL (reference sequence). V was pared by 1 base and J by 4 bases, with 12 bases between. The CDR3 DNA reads TGTGCCAGCAGCCAAGGACCCAGACCATCAGATACGCAGTATTTT. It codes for CASSQGPRPSDTQYF.

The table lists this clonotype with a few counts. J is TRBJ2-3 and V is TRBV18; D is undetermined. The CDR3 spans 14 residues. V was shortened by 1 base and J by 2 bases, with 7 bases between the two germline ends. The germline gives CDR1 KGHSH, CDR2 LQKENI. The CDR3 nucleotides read TGTGCCAGCTCACCACGCGAGACCACAGATACGCAGTATTTT. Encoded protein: CASSPRETTDTQYF.

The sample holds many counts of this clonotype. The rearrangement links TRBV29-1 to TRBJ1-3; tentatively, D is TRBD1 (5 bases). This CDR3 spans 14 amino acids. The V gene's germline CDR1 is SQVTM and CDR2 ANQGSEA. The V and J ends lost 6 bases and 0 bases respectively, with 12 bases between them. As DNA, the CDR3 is TGCAGCGTGGTCGTGGGGGACTCTGGAAACACCATATATTTT. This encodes CSVVVGDSGNTIYF.

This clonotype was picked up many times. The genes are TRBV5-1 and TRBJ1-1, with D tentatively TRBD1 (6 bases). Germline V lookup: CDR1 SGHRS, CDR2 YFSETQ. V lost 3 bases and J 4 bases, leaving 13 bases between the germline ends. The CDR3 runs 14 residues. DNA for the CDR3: TGCGCCAGCAGCTGGCAGGGGTACGGCACTGAAGCTTTCTTT. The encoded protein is CASSWQGYGTEAFF.

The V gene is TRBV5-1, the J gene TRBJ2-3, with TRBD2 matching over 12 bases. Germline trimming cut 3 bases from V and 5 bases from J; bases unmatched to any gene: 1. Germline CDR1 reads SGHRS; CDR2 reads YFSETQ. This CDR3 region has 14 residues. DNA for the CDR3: TGCGCCAGCAGCTCTAGCGGGGGGGTAGATACGCAGTATTTT. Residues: CASSSSGGVDTQYF.

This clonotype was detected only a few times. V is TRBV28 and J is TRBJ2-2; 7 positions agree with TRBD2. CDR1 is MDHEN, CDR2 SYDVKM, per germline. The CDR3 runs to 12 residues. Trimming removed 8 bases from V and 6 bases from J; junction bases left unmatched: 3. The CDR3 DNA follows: TGTGCCAGCGGGGGGGGTGCCGGGGAGCTGTTTTTT. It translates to CASGGGAGELFF.

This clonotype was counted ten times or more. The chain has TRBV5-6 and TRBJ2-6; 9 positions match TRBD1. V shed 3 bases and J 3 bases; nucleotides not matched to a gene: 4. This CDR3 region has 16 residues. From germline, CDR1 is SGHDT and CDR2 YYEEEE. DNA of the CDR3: TGTGCCAGCAGCTACAGGGGGCGAAGTGGGGCCAACGTCCTGACTTTC. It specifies CASSYRGRSGANVLTF.

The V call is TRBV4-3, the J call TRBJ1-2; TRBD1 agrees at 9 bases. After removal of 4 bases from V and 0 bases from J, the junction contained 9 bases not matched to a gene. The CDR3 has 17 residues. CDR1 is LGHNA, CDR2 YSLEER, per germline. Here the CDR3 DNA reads TGCGCCAGCAGCCGAGGACAGGGGAGAAGATCTAACTATGGCTACACCTTC. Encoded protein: CASSRGQGRRSNYGYTF.

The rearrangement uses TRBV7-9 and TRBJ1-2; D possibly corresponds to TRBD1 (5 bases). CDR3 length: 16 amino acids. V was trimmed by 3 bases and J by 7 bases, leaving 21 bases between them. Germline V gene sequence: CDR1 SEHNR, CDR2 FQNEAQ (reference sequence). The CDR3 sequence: CASSFMEGKGVRGYTF. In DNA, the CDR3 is TGTGCCAGCAGCTTTATGGAGGGGAAAGGAGTCCGTGGCTACACCTTC.